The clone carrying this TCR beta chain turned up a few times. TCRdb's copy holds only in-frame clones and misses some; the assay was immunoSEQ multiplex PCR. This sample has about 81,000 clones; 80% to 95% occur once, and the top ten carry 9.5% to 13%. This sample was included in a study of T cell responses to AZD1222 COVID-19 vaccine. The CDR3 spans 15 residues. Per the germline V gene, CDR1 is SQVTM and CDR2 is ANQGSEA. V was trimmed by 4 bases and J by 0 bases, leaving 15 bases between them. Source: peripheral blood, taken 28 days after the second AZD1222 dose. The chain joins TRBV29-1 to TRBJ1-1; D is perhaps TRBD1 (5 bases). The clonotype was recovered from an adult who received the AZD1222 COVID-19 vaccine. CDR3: CSVAAGWGMNTEAFF. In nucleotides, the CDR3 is TGCAGCGTTGCTGCAGGGTGGGGTATGAACACTGAAGCTTTCTTT.